This is a list of T cell receptor beta chains from one sample in a study of blood T cell repertoires in COVID-19. The table came from immunoSEQ multiplex PCR; TCRdb's copy has only in-frame clones and leaves some out. This sample has roughly 260,000 clones, with about 87% found just once. The material sequenced was peripheral blood. These receptor sequences come from a man in his sixties who had recovered from COVID-19. CDR3s include the opening cysteine and the closing phenylalanine or tryptophan. The D gene is left open where the match is weak. Clone size appears in some rows only: once, few, many, or a class for an expanded clone.

d_call	v_call	clone_size	j_call	cdr3_nt	cdr3_aa
-	TRBV7-6	-	TRBJ1-5	TGTGCCAGCAGCTTAGCCCCAGGCGATAGCAATCAGCCCCAGCATTTT	CASSLAPGDSNQPQHF
TRBD1	TRBV11-1	few	TRBJ2-4	TGTGCCAGCAGTTCACAGGGGGCGGACATTCAGTACTTC	CASSSQGADIQYF
-	TRBV23-1	-	TRBJ2-4	TGCGCCAGCAGTCTCACAGCTTACTTAGCCAAAAACATTCAGTACTTC	CASSLTAYLAKNIQYF
-	TRBV10-3	-	TRBJ1-2	TGTGCCATCAGTGAGCGTGGCGGCTACACCTTC	CAISERGGYTF
-	TRBV18	-	TRBJ1-1	TGTGCCAGCTCACCACTAGCAGGGGCGCTTACCACTGAAGCTTTCTTT	CASSPLAGALTTEAFF
TRBD2	TRBV6-5	-	TRBJ2-7	TGTGCCAGCAGTTACTCGGGGGGGTCTTGGGAGCAGTACTTC	CASSYSGGSWEQYF
TRBD1	TRBV6-5	-	TRBJ2-7	TGTGCCAGCACTCGGAACAGGGGGTCCTACGAGCAGTACTTC	CASTRNRGSYEQYF
-	TRBV13	-	TRBJ2-1	TGTGCCAGCAGCTCGGTGACGGGCTACAATGAGCAGTTCTTC	CASSSVTGYNEQFF
-	TRBV4-1	-	TRBJ1-6	TGCGCCAGCAGCCAAGATTCGGGTTCACCCCTCCACTTT	CASSQDSGSPLHF
TRBD2	TRBV9	-	TRBJ2-3	TGTGCCAGCAGCGCCATCCACGGGACTAGCCCTCTTGGTACGCAGTATTTT	CASSAIHGTSPLGTQYF
-	TRBV28	-	TRBJ2-1	TGTGCCAGCAGTAAACAGGGTACAAATGAGCAGTTCTTC	CASSKQGTNEQFF
TRBD1	TRBV29-1	-	TRBJ2-7	TGCAGCGTTGAAGCCGACAGGGGATGGGGGGACGACGAGCAGTACTTC	CSVEADRGWGDDEQYF
TRBD1	TRBV7-9	few	TRBJ1-2	TGTGCCAGCAGCTCGACAGGGGGCAGCTATGGCTACACCTTC	CASSSTGGSYGYTF
-	TRBV28	-	TRBJ1-2	TGTGCCAGCAGTACCGTCGTTCATACAGGCGTTAACTATGGCTACACCTTC	CASSTVVHTGVNYGYTF
-	TRBV6-2/TRBV6-3	-	TRBJ1-3	TGTGCCAGCAGTCCCTCGGGAGGTGCCTCTGGAAACACCATATATTTT	CASSPSGGASGNTIYF
-	TRBV2	-	TRBJ2-7	TGTGCCAGCCTAGTTGGGGGGACCTACGAGCAGTACTTC	CASLVGGTYEQYF
-	TRBV15	-	TRBJ2-7	TGTGCCACCAGAAAGCTCCCAGGGGGGCAGGGGGGATCCTACGAGCAGTACTTC	CATRKLPGGQGGSYEQYF
-	TRBV5-4	-	TRBJ2-6	TGTGCCAGCAGCGGGCATGGGTTAGGGGCCAACGTCCTGACTTTC	CASSGHGLGANVLTF
TRBD1	TRBV5-5	-	TRBJ1-2	TGTGCCAGCAGCTTATTACAGGGGGGGTACTATGGCTACACCTTC	CASSLLQGGYYGYTF
-	TRBV2	-	TRBJ2-7	TGTGCCAGCAGTGAACGCAGGGACTCCTACGAGCAGTACTTC	CASSERRDSYEQYF
TRBD1	TRBV4-1	-	TRBJ2-1	TGCGCCAGCAGCCAACTTCGGACAGGGGAGAATGAGCAGTTCTTC	CASSQLRTGENEQFF
TRBD1	TRBV7-6	-	TRBJ1-1	TGTGCCAGCAGCTCCGGACAGGGCTTGAACACTGAAGCTTTCTTT	CASSSGQGLNTEAFF
-	TRBV14	few	TRBJ2-1	TGTGCCAGCAGCCCATCCCACAATGAGCAGTTCTTC	CASSPSHNEQFF
-	TRBV7-6	-	TRBJ2-3	TGTGCCAGCAGCTTAGCGGGGGGGGCCGTGGTAGATACGCAGTATTTT	CASSLAGGAVVDTQYF
TRBD1	TRBV5-1	-	TRBJ2-7	TGCGCCAGCAGCAGGGACAGGGAACTCTACGAGCAGTACTTC	CASSRDRELYEQYF
TRBD2	TRBV28	once	TRBJ2-7	TGTGCCAGCAGTTTAACCCGACTAGCGGGGAAAAGCTCCTACGAGCAGTACTTC	CASSLTRLAGKSSYEQYF
TRBD1	TRBV9	-	TRBJ2-2	TGTGCCAGCAGCTCCACAGGGGGTAGCACCGGGGAGCTGTTTTTT	CASSSTGGSTGELFF
-	TRBV7-9	-	TRBJ2-5	TGTGCCAGCAGCCAAACAGGGCACCAAGAGACCCAGTACTTC	CASSQTGHQETQYF
-	TRBV3-1/TRBV3-2	-	TRBJ1-1	TGTGCCAGCAGCCAAGGCCTAAACACTGAAGCTTTCTTT	CASSQGLNTEAFF
-	TRBV7-5	-	TRBJ1-2	TGTGCCAGATCTCTCAGGGCCTATTTCTATGGCTACACCTTC	CARSLRAYFYGYTF
-	TRBV3-1/TRBV3-2	-	TRBJ2-1	TGTGCCAGCAGCCAAGGTCTCAGGGTCGGTCTGGCGTCCTACAATGAGCAGTTCTTC	CASSQGLRVGLASYNEQFF
-	TRBV4-1	-	TRBJ1-5	TGCGCCAGCACCAACCCAGGGGGCAATCAGCCCCAGCATTTT	CASTNPGGNQPQHF
-	TRBV4-1	-	TRBJ1-3	TGCGCCAGCAGCCAAGATTGGGGGGTTGGAAACACCATATATTTT	CASSQDWGVGNTIYF
-	TRBV12-5	-	TRBJ1-2	TGTGCTAGTGGAACGACAGAGAACTATGGCTACACCTTC	CASGTTENYGYTF
TRBD2	TRBV5-1	-	TRBJ2-3	TGCGCCAGCAGCTCGAGCGGGGGCCCGGGAACGCAGTATTTT	CASSSSGGPGTQYF
-	TRBV28	-	TRBJ1-5	TGTGCCAGCAGTCCCGGACAGAGCAATCAGCCCCAGCATTTT	CASSPGQSNQPQHF
TRBD1	TRBV30	-	TRBJ1-2	TGTGCCTGGAGCCCCCTGGACAGGGGGTCCGGCTACACCTTC	CAWSPLDRGSGYTF
-	TRBV5-1	-	TRBJ2-3	TGCGCCAGCAGTCCCAGCCTGACAGGATCGGCAGATACGCAGTATTTT	CASSPSLTGSADTQYF
-	TRBV4-1	-	TRBJ2-3	TGCGCCAGCAGCCAAGATGGTACTTCAGATACGCAGTATTTT	CASSQDGTSDTQYF
-	TRBV2	-	TRBJ1-1	TGTGCCAGCAGTGAGGGAGGGATAAACACTGAAGCTTTCTTT	CASSEGGINTEAFF
-	TRBV6-5	-	TRBJ1-3	TGTGCCAGCAGTTACAGCGAGACGGTAAACACCATATATTTT	CASSYSETVNTIYF
-	TRBV19	-	TRBJ2-3	TGTGCCAGTAATAATGGCGGCTTTAGCACAGATACGCAGTATTTT	CASNNGGFSTDTQYF
-	TRBV27	-	TRBJ1-2	TGTGCCAGCAGTTTTATCACGGGGGGCGGAGACGGCTACACCTTC	CASSFITGGGDGYTF
TRBD1	TRBV6-5	-	TRBJ1-2	TGTGCCAGCCCCCAGACAGGGGGATATGGCTACACCTTC	CASPQTGGYGYTF